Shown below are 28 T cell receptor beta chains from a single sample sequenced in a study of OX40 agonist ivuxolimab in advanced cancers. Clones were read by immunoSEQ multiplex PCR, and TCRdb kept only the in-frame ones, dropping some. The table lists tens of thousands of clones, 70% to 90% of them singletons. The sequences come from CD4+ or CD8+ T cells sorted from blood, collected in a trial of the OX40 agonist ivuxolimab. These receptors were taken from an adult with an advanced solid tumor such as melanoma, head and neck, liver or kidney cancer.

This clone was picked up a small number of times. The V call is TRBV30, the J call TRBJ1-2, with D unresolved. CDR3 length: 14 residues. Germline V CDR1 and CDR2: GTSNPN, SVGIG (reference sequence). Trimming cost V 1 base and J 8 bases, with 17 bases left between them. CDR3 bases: TGTGCCTGGAGTGCGACTGGGCCCCGAGAGGGCTACACCTTC. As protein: CAWSATGPREGYTF. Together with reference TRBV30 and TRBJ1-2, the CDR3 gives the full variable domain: SQTIHQWPATLVQPVGSPLSLECTVEGTSNPNLYWYRQAAGRGLQLLFYSVGIGQISSEVPQNLSASRPQDRQFILSSKKLLLSDSGFYLCAWSATGPREGYTFGSGTRLTVV.

DNA of the CDR3: TGTGCCAGCAGCTTGGGACAGGGGGCATACCACGAGCAGTACTTC. This encodes CASSLGQGAYHEQYF. The V gene is TRBV7-2, the J gene TRBJ2-7; 12 bases agree with TRBD1. Germline CDR1 SGHTA, CDR2 FQGNSA. J was trimmed by 5 bases and V by 3 bases; bases with no gene match: 5. The CDR3 contains 15 residues. Using reference TRBV7-2 and TRBJ2-7 for the parts outside the CDR3, the full variable domain is GAGVSQSPSNKVTEKGKDVELRCDPISGHTALYWYRQSLGQGLEFLIYFQGNSAPDKSGLPSDRFSAERTGGSVSTLTIQRTQQEDSAVYLCASSLGQGAYHEQYFGPGTRLTVT.

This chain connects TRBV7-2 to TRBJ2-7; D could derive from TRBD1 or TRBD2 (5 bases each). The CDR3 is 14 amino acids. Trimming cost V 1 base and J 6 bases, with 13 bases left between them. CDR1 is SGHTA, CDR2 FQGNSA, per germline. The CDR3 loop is CASSLEGPLLEQYF. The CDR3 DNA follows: TGTGCCAGCAGCTTAGAGGGACCCCTCCTCGAGCAGTACTTC.

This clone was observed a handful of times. The CDR3 reads CASTPGGGSNQPQHF. CDR3 sequence (DNA): TGTGCCAGCACCCCAGGGGGCGGGAGCAATCAGCCCCAGCATTTT. This sequence joins TRBV2 and TRBJ1-5; TRBD1 matches 8 bases. Germline V CDR1 and CDR2: SNHLY, FYNNEI. CDR3 size: 15 residues. The V and J ends lost 7 bases and 1 base, in that order; junction bases with no gene match: 6.

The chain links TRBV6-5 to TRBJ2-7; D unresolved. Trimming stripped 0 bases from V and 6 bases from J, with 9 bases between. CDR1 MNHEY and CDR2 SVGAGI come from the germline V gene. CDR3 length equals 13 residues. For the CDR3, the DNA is TGTGCCAGCAGTTACTCGCAGTTGGGCGAGCAGTACTTC. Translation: CASSYSQLGEQYF.

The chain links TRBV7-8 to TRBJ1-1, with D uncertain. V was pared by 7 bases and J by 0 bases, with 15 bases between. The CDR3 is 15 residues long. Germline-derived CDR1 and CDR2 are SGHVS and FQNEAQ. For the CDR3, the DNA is TGTGCCAGCAAATTAGGCACGCTAATGAACACTGAAGCTTTCTTT. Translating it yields CASKLGTLMNTEAFF. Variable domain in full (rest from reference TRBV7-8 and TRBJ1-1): GAGVSQSPRYKVAKRGQDVALRCDPISGHVSLFWYQQALGQGPEFLTYFQNEAQLDKSGLPSDRFFAERPEGSVSTLKIQRTQQEDSAVYLCASKLGTLMNTEAFFGQGTRLTVV.

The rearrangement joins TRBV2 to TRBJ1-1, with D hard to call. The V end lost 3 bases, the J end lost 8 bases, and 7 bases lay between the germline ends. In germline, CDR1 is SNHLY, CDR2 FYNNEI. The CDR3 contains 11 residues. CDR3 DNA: TGTGCCAGCAGTGATTTAGAAGAAGCTTTCTTT. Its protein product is CASSDLEEAFF.

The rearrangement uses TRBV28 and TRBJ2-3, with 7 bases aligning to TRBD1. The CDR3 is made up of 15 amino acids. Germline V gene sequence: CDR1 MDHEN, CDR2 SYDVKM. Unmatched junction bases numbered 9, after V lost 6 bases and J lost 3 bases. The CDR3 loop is CASSLPWTGTDTQYF. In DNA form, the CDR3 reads TGTGCCAGCAGCCTACCCTGGACAGGTACAGATACGCAGTATTTT.

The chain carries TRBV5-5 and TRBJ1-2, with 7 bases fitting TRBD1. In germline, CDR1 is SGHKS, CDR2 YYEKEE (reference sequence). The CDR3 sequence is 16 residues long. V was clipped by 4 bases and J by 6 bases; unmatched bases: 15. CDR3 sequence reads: CASSEERGRIDDGYTF. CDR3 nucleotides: TGTGCCAGCAGCGAGGAGAGGGGGCGTATAGACGATGGCTACACCTTC.

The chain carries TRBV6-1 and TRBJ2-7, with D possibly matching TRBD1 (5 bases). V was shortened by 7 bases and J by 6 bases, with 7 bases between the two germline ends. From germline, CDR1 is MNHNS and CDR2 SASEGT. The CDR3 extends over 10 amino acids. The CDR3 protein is CASKGFEQYF. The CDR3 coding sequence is TGTGCCAGCAAGGGGTTCGAGCAGTACTTC.

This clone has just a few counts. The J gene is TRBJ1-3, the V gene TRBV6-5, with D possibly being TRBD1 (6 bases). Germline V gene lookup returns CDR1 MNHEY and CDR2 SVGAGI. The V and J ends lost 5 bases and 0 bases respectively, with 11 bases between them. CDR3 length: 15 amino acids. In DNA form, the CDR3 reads TGTGCCAGCAGTCAGCTGACAGGCTCTGGAAACACCATATATTTT. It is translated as CASSQLTGSGNTIYF.

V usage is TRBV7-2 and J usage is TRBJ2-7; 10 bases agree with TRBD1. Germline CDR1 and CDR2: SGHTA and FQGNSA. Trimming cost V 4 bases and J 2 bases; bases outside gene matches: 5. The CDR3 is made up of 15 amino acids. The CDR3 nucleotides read TGTGCCAGCAGCTGGACGACAGGGGGCCCCTACGAGCAGTACTTC. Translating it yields CASSWTTGGPYEQYF.

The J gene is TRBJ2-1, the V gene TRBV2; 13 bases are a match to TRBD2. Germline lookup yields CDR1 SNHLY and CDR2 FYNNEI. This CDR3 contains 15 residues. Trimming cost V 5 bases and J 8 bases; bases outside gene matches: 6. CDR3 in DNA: TGTGCCAGCAGTCAACTAGCGGGAGGGGTGGATGAGCAGTTCTTC. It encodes CASSQLAGGVDEQFF.

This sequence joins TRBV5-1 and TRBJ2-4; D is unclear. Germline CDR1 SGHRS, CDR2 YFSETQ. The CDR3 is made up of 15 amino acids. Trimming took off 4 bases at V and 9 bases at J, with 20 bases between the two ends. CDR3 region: CASSHTNSPGGIQYF. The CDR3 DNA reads TGCGCCAGCAGCCACACTAACTCTCCCGGTGGCATTCAGTACTTC.

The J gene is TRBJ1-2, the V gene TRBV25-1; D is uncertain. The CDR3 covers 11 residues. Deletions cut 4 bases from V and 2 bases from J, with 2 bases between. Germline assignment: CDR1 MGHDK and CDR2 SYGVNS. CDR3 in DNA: TGTGCCAGCAGTGCAAACTATGGCTACACCTTC. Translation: CASSANYGYTF.

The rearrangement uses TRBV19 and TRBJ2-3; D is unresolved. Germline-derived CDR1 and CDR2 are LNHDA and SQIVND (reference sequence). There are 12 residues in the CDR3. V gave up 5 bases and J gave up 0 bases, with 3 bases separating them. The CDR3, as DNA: TGTGCCAGTAGTTTAAGCACAGATACGCAGTATTTT. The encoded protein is CASSLSTDTQYF. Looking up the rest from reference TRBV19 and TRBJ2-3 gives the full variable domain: DGGITQSPKYLFRKEGQNVTLSCEQNLNHDAMYWYRQDPGQGLRLIYYSQIVNDFQKGDIAEGYSVSREKKESFPLTVTSAQKNPTAFYLCASSLSTDTQYFGPGTRLTVL.

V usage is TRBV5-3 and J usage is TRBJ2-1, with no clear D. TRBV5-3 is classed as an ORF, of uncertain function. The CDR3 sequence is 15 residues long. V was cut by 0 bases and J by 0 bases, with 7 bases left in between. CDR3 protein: CARSLAPPSYNEQFF. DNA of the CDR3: TGTGCCAGAAGCTTGGCTCCTCCCTCCTACAATGAGCAGTTCTTC.

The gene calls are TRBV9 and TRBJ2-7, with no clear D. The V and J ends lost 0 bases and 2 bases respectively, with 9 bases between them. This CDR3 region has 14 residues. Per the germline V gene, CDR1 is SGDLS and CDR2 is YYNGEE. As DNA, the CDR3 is TGTGCCAGCAGCGTAGGGGCGGAAACCTACGAGCAGTACTTC. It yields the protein CASSVGAETYEQYF.

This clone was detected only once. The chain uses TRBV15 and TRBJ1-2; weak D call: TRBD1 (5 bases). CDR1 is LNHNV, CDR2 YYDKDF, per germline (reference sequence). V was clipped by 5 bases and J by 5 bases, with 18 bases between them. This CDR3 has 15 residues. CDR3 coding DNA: TGTGCCACCAGCGAAGGGGACTCAAGAATGTATGGCTACACCTTC. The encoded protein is CATSEGDSRMYGYTF.

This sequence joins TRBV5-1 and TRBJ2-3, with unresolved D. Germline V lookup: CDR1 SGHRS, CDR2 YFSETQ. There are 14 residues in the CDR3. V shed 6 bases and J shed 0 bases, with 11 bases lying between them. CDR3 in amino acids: CASNQALSTDTQYF. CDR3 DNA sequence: TGCGCCAGCAATCAGGCGTTGAGCACAGATACGCAGTATTTT.

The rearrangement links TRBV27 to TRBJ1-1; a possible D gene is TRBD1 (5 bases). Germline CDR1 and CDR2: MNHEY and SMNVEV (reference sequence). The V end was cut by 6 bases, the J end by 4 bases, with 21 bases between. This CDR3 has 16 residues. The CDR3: CASRGGKGWITTEAFF. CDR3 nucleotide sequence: TGTGCCAGCAGGGGGGGGAAGGGGTGGATTACCACTGAAGCTTTCTTT.

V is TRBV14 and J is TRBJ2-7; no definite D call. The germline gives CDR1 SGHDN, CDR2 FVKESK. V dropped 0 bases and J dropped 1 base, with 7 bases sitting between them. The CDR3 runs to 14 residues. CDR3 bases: TGTGCCAGCAGCCAAGATTGGTCGTCCTACGAGCAGTACTTC. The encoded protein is CASSQDWSSYEQYF. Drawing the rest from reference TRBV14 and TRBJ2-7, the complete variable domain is EAGVTQFPSHSVIEKGQTVTLRCDPISGHDNLYWYRRVMGKEIKFLLHFVKESKQDESGMPNNRFLAERTGGTYSTLKVQPAELEDSGVYFCASSQDWSSYEQYFGPGTRLTVT.

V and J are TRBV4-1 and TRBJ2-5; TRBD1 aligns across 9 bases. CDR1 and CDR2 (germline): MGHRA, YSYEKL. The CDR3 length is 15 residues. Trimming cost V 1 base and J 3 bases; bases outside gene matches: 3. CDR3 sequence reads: CASSQGDRGKETQYF. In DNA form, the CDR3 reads TGCGCCAGCAGCCAAGGTGACAGGGGGAAAGAGACCCAGTACTTC.

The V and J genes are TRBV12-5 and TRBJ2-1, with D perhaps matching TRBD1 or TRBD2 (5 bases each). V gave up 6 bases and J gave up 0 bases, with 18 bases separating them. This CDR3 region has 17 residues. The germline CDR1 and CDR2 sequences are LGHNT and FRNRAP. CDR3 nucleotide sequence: TGTGCTAGTGGCTTGAGTCAGGGAGCCCCCTCCTACAATGAGCAGTTCTTC. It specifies CASGLSQGAPSYNEQFF. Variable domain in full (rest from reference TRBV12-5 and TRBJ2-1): DARVTQTPRHKVTEMGQEVTMRCQPILGHNTVFWYRQTMMQGLELLAYFRNRAPLDDSGMPKDRFSAEMPDATLATLKIQPSEPRDSAVYFCASGLSQGAPSYNEQFFGPGTRLTVL.

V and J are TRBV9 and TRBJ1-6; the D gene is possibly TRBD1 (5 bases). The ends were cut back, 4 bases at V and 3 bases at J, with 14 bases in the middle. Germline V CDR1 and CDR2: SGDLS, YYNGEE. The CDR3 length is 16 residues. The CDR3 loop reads CASSPSGQGYNSPLHF. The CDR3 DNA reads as TGTGCCAGCAGCCCCAGTGGGCAGGGCTATAATTCACCCCTCCACTTT. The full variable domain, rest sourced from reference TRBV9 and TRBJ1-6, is DSGVTQTPKHLITATGQRVTLRCSPRSGDLSVYWYQQSLDQGLQFLIQYYNGEERAKGNILERFSAQQFPDLHSELNLSSLELGDSALYFCASSPSGQGYNSPLHFGNGTRLTVT.

The CDR3 coding sequence is TGTGCCAGCAGCTTAGAGCCGACAGGCAGGAACACTGAAGCTTTCTTT. Its protein is CASSLEPTGRNTEAFF. The chain recombines TRBV11-3 with TRBJ1-1; TRBD1 is a possible D gene (6 bases). Per the germline V gene, CDR1 is SGHNT and CDR2 is YENEEA. V lost 0 bases, J lost 1 base, and 12 bases lay in between. The CDR3 runs to 16 residues.

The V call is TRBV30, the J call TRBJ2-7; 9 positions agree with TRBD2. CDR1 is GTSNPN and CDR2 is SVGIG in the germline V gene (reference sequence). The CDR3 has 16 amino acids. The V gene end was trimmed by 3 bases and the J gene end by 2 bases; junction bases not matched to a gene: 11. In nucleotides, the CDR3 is TGTGCCTGGAGGGACACTAGCGGGCCTCTTCCCTACGAGCAGTACTTC. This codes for CAWRDTSGPLPYEQYF.

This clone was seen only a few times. CDR3 protein: CASGGYGTGSVRSGYTF. In DNA form, the CDR3 reads TGTGCCAGCGGAGGATACGGGACAGGGTCGGTGAGATCGGGCTACACCTTC. The chain uses TRBV28 and TRBJ1-2; TRBD1 agrees at 9 bases. The V gene end was trimmed by 8 bases and the J gene end by 8 bases; junction bases not matched to a gene: 21. Germline V gene sequence: CDR1 MDHEN, CDR2 SYDVKM. The CDR3 length is 17 residues.